The source of this T cell receptor (beta chain) is a study of shared clonotypes between healthy human individuals (TCRdb year 2020). Study-wide context: Three men and a couple of women, aged 18 to 49 years, made up the cohort. Between about 0.9 and 9 billion PBMCs per donor were obtained by leukapheresis. For each donor, CD4 naive and CD4 memory were each run on three plates, CD8 naive on two plates, and CD8 memory on one plate. Different laboratories and diverse techniques were used to prepare libraries and sequence TCR repertoires, to increase sequencing depth and limit assay-specific biases. The study deeply sequenced blood TCR repertoires of about five healthy adults to estimate repertoire size and the extent of clonotype sharing between individuals. Broad study findings and their caveats: Compared with non-shared clonotypes, the clonotypes found in all four sorted-subset donors had higher generation probabilities. Naive subsets generally had larger estimated clonotype richness than memory subsets. Sampling was restricted to blood, and TCR repertoires in tissues likely differ from the TCR repertoires found in blood. Across a handful of donors, about 5% of naive CD4, 3% to 4% of naive CD8, roughly 2.2% of memory CD4, and about 0.4% of memory CD8 clonotypes were shared. The genetic and exposure-history diversity represented was limited by the small number of donors. Based on pairwise subsampling, the degree of clonotype sharing among donors was expected to be affected by sequencing depth. Rarefaction of sorted-subset datasets indicated incomplete sequencing despite the large sequencing depth.

Via the germline V gene (reference sequence), CDR1 is MNHEY and CDR2 SMNVEV. Its CDR3 holds 16 amino acids, cysteine through phenylalanine. Only CDR3 DNA is held: 48 bases, read in frame from base 1. CD8 naive samples were obtained by positive selection for CCR7 among CD45RO-negative cells, yielding a CD45RA+CCR7+ population from which TemRA cells were excluded. Donors were healthy HIV-negative adults with no recently reported acute infections or vaccinations. Every donor was a Caucasian adult living in Nashville, Tennessee, USA. Blood was collected by leukapheresis, and PBMCs were isolated by Ficoll-Histopaque density gradient centrifugation and then cryopreserved in liquid nitrogen vapor phase. Analytical flow cytometry was used to check the purity and quantity of every magnetically sorted T cell population. Genomic DNA was isolated from every sorted fraction and measured by UV absorbance on a Nanodrop 2000c.

TCR CDR3 regions were amplified from genomic DNA by multiplex PCR using the deep immunoSEQ assay. Extracted genomic DNA from each cell subset was distributed evenly across all wells of several immunoSEQ 96-well plates, and each plate was treated as a replicate. Each replicate PCR for sorted subsets received approximately 220 ng genomic DNA, equal to about 30,000 T cell genomes. Purified libraries were quantified with a Qubit 3.0 fluorometer, sized on a Bioanalyzer 2100, and re-quantified with the KAPA Library Quantification kit. Every immunoSEQ 96-well plate was sequenced on a dedicated single-read 150-cycle Illumina NextSeq 550 flow cell. As for the authors' bioinformatics: The immunoSEQ output contained only junctional sequences without quality scores, so filtering could not match that applied to full-length reads. Sequences were annotated with PyIR, a Python wrapper for IgBLAST v1.9, and V/J genes and CDR3 were assigned using IMGT germline references. Reads were filtered out if the reads had weak V/J assignments (E-value above 1e-6), no CDR3, stop codons, out-of-frame junctions, or ambiguous translated residues. V3J clonotypes were defined by identical inferred V gene, J gene, and CDR3 amino acid sequence. Percentage overlap between repertoires was calculated by dividing the number of shared unique clonotypes by the size of the smaller repertoire. Richness of each repertoire was evaluated using RTK rarefaction, the Chao1 estimator, and Recon v2.1 estimates of unobserved clonotypes. Generation probabilities for all TCRbeta clonotypes obtained by the gDNA method from a handful of donors were computed using OLGA. In TCRdb, the immuneACCESS table is reduced to in-frame sequences with V and J assigned. These tables do not hold every clone; where another copy was compared, an unresolved V gene accounts for under half, and the others remain unexplained. Clone size and V and J calls were adopted from that table, with D and trimming inferred from the DNA. The sample records hundreds of thousands of clones, around 92% of which are singletons. The ten largest account for approximately 24% of the sample.

As for this clone: The target of this receptor is not known. The germline gene is not matched at one end of the junction; a read error may be the cause.

The origin of this receptor is a man aged 25-45 years in good health. The chain is made from TRBV27 and TRBJ2-1; a stretch of 15 junction bases matches TRBD2. Material: naive CD8+ T cells sorted from blood. The cell subset or site label corresponds to: CD45RA+CCR7+. The CDR3 protein sequence reads: CASSTRRGTSGRYELF. The nucleotide sequence reads TGTGCCAGCAGTACCCGTAGGGGGACTAGCGGGAGGTATGAGCTCTTC.